The T cell receptor (beta chain) described here comes from a study of cytomegalovirus exposure and HLA in healthy donors. The PCR contained 60 Vbeta and 13 Jbeta primers. Libraries were prepared by immunoSEQ multiplex PCR; TCRdb keeps only in-frame clonotypes and omits some of them. The sample carries around 210,000 clones, just under 80% recorded once. There are 15 residues in the CDR3. V gave up 0 bases and J gave up 4 bases, with 12 bases separating them. Germline CDR1 and CDR2: SEHNR and FQNEAQ (reference sequence). Donors likely had unrecorded immune exposures despite being nominally healthy when sampled.

Input material: PBMCs. The V and J genes are TRBV7-9 and TRBJ1-2, with a tentative D call TRBD1 (5 bases). The sequence came from a boy aged 5-17 years in good health and CMV-seronegative. In nucleotides, the CDR3 is TGTGCCAGCAGCTTAGCAGGGGTTAGTGGCTATGGCTACACCTTC. This encodes CASSLAGVSGYGYTF.